This record covers a single TCR beta chain. The antigen remains unidentified. The record originates from a study of lymphopenia after photon versus proton radiotherapy. Findings of the study overall: After lymphocyte nadir, photon-treated repertoires showed oligoclonal expansion, especially CD8+ Temra. Relative stability marked proton patients; photon patients lost diversity and naive cells.

This CDR3 spans 17 amino acids. CDR1 and CDR2 (germline): SQVTM, ANQGSEA. Unmatched junction bases numbered 11, after V lost 0 bases and J lost 4 bases. The table came from immunoSEQ multiplex PCR; TCRdb's copy has only in-frame clones and leaves some out. The sample records 25,000 to 30,000 clones, around nine tenths being singletons. Sequenced material: peripheral blood, taken from a patient treated with proton-based radiotherapy. The chain is built from TRBV29-1 and TRBJ2-1; 8 bases are a match to TRBD2. This TCR derives from a woman in her sixties with cholangiocarcinoma. Some clones in this sample may be carry-over from other donors' samples. The CDR3 protein is CSVEDWSILAVYNEQFF. Here the CDR3 DNA reads TGCAGCGTTGAAGATTGGAGTATACTAGCGGTATACAATGAGCAGTTCTTC.